This TCR beta chain was identified during a study of control samples from healthy donors and cancer patients. Using immunoSEQ multiplex PCR, the repertoire was profiled, and TCRdb retains in-frame clones only, with some absent. This sample carries approximately 160,000 clones, just over 90% of them seen once, and the ten largest clones take 4.1%. The CDR3 runs 13 residues. Per germline, CDR1 LGHDT and CDR2 YNNKEL (reference sequence). V was clipped by 4 bases and J by 6 bases; unmatched bases: 5. The chain combines TRBV3-1 (or the pseudogene TRBV3-2) with TRBJ1-2; 7 bases align to TRBD1. This TCR derives from a woman in her fifties or sixties in good health. Sequenced input: blood. DNA of the CDR3: TGTGCCAGCAGCCTATACCAGGGGGATGGCTACACCTTC. This codes for CASSLYQGDGYTF.